This TCR beta chain originates from a study of blood T cell repertoires in COVID-19. Sequencing was performed with immunoSEQ multiplex PCR; in TCRdb, only in-frame clones are kept and a portion is missing. The sample lists hundreds of thousands of clones; approximately 88% were seen once. The CDR3 is 14 amino acids. Trimming took off 6 bases at V and 0 bases at J, with 9 bases between the two ends. The germline V gene has CDR1 MNHEY and CDR2 SVGAGI. The receptor's source is a woman aged 50 to 60 with COVID-19, enrolled during active disease. The sample taken for sequencing was peripheral blood. This sequence joins TRBV6-5 and TRBJ1-5; D remains ambiguous. CDR3 protein: CASRREVSNQPQHF. The CDR3 bases are TGTGCCAGCAGGAGGGAGGTTAGCAATCAGCCCCAGCATTTT.